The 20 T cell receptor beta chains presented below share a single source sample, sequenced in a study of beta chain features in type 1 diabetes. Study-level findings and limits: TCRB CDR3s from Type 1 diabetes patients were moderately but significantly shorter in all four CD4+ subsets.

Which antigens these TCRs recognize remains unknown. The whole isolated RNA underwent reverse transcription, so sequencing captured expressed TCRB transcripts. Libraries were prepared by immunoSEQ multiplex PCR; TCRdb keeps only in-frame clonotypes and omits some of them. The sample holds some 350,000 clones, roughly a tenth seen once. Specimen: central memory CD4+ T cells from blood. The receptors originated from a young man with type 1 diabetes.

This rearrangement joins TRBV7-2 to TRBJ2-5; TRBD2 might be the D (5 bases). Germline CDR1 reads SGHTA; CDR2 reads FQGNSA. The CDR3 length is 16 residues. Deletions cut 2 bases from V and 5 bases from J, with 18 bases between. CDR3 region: CASSLTSGSGGETQYF. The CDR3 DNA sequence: TGTGCCAGCAGCTTAACCTCGGGAAGCGGTGGGGAGACCCAGTACTTC.

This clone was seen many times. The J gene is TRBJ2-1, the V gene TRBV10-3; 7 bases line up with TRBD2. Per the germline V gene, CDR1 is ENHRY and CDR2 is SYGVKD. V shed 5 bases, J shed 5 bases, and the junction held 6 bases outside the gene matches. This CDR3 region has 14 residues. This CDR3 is CAISSGTTNNEQFF. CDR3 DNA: TGTGCCATCAGTTCCGGGACTACTAACAATGAGCAGTTCTTC.

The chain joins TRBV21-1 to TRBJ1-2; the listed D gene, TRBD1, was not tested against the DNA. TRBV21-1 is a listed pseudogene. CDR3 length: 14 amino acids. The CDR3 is CASSKGGLGSGYTF. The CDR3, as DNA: TGTGCCAGCAGCAAAGGGGGGCTTGGATCTGGCTACACCTTC.

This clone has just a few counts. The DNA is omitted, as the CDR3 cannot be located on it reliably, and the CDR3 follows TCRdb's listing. The CDR3 here is CAICPGTGTYEQYF. The chain is built from TRBV10-3 and TRBJ2-7; the tabulated D call, TRBD1, remains unverified against the DNA. Germline V gene sequence: CDR1 ENHRY, CDR2 SYGVKD. The CDR3 adds up to 14 amino acids, both ends counted.

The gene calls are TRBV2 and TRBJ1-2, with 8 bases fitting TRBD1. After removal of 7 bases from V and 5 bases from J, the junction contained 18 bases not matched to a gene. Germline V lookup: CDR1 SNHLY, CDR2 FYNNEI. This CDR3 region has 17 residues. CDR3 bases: TGTGCCAGCATGTTCCCTGGGGGGTCAGGGGGCCGGTATGGCTACACCTTC. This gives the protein CASMFPGGSGGRYGYTF. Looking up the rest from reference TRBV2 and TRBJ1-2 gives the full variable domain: EPEVTQTPSHQVTQMGQEVILRCVPISNHLYFYWYRQILGQKVEFLVSFYNNEISEKSEIFDDQFSVERPDGSNFTLKIRSTKLEDSAMYFCASMFPGGSGGRYGYTFGSGTRLTVV.

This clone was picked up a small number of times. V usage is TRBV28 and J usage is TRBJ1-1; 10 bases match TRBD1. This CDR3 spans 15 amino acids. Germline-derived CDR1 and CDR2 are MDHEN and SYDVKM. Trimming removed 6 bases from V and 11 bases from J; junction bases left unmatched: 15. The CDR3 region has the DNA TGTGCCAGCAGCGACCCGGGACAGGGGAGATCAAGCGCTTTCTTT. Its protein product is CASSDPGQGRSSAFF.

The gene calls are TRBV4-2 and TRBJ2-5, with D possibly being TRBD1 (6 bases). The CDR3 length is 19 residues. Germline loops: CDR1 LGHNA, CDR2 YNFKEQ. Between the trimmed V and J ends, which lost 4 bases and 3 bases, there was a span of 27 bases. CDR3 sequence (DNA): TGTGCCAGCAGCCCACTCAGACATCCGGCCAGGGACACAGAAGAGACCCAGTACTTC. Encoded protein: CASSPLRHPARDTEETQYF.

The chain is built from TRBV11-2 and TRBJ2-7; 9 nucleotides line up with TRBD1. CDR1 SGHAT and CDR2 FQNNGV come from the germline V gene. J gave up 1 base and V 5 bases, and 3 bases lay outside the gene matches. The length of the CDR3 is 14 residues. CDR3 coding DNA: TGTGCCAGCAGCCCTGGACAGGGGTCCTACGAGCAGTACTTC. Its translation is CASSPGQGSYEQYF. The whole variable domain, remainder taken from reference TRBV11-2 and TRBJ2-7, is EAGVAQSPRYKIIEKRQSVAFWCNPISGHATLYWYQQILGQGPKLLIQFQNNGVVDDSQLPKDRFSAERLKGVDSTLKIQPAKLEDSAVYLCASSPGQGSYEQYFGPGTRLTVT.

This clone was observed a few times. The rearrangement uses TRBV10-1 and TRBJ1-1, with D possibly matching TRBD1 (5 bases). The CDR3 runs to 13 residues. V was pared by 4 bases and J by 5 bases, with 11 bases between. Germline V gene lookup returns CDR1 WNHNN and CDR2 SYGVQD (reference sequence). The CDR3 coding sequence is TGCGCCAGCAGTGTAGGGGCTGGAACTGAAGCTTTCTTT. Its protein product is CASSVGAGTEAFF.

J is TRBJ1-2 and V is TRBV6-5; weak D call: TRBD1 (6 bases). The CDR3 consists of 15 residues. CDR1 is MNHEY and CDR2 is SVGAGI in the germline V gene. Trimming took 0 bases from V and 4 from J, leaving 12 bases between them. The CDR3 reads CASSYSPDSGYGYTF. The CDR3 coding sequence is TGTGCCAGCAGTTACTCGCCGGACAGTGGCTATGGCTACACCTTC.

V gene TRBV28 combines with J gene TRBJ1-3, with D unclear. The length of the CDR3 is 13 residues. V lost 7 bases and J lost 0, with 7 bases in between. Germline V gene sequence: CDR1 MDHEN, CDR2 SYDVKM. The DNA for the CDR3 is TGTGCCAGCACCCTGGCCTCTGGAAACACCATATATTTT. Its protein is CASTLASGNTIYF.

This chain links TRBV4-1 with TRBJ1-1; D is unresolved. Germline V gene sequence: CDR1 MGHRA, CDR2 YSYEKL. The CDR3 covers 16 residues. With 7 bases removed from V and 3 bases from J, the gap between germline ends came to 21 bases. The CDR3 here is CASNHYGMNRHTEAFF. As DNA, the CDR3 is TGCGCCAGCAACCATTATGGGATGAACCGACACACTGAAGCTTTCTTT.

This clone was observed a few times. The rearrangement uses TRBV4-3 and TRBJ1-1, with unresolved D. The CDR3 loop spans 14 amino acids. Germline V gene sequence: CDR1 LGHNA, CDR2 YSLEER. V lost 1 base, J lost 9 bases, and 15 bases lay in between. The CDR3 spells CASSQGSGVPQAFF. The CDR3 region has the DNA TGCGCCAGCAGCCAAGGTTCCGGGGTACCCCAAGCTTTCTTT.

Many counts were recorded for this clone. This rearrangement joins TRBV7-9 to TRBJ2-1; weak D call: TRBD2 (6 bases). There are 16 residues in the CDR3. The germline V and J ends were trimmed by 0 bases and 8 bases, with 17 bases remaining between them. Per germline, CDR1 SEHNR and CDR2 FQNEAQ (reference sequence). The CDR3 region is CASSLALPISGDEQFF. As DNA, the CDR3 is TGTGCCAGCAGCTTAGCTCTCCCGATATCGGGGGATGAGCAGTTCTTC.

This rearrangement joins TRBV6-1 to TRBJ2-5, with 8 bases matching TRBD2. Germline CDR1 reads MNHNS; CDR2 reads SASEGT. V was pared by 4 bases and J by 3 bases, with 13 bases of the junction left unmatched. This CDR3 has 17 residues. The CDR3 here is CASSASLAALGKETQYF. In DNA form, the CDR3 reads TGTGCCAGCAGTGCTTCACTAGCGGCACTTGGAAAAGAGACCCAGTACTTC.

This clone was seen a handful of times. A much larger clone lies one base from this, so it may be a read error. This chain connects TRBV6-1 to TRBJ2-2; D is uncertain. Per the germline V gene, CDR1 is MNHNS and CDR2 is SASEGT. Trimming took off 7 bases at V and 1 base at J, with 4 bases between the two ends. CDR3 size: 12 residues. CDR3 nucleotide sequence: TGTGCCAGCAACGGGAACACCGGGGAGCTGTTTTTT. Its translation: CASNGNTGELFF.

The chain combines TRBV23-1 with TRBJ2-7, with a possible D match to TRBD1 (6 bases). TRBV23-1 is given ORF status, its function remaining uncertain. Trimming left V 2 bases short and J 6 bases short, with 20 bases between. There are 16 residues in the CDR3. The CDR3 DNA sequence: TGCGCCAGCAGTCAACGCCACAGGGAAGGGATACGCGAGCAGTACTTC. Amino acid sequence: CASSQRHREGIREQYF.

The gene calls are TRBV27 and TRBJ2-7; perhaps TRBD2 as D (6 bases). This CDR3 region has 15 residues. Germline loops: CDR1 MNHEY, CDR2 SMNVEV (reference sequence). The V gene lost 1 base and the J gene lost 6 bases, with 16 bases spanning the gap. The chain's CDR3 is CASSLFREVLLEQYF. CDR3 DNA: TGTGCCAGCAGTTTATTCAGGGAGGTTTTACTCGAGCAGTACTTC.

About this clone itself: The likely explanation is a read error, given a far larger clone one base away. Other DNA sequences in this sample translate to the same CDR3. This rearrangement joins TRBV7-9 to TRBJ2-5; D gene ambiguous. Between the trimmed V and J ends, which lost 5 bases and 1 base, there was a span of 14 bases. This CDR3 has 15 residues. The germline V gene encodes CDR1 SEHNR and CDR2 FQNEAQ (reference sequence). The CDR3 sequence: CASSQELATQETQYF. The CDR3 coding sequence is TGTGCCAGCAGCCAAGAGTTGGCTACCCAAGAGACCCAGTACTTC.

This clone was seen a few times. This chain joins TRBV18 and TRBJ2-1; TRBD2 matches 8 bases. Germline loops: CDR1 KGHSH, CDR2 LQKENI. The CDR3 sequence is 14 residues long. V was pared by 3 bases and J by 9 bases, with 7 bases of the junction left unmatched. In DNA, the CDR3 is TGTGCCAGCTCACCTGAAGCGGGAGAGGTTGAGCAGTTCTTC. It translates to CASSPEAGEVEQFF.